A selection of T cell receptor beta chains follows, all from one sample in a study of technical replicates of blood from a few donors. Method: immunoSEQ multiplex PCR; TCRdb's copy keeps in-frame clones and lacks some. Here the sample spans about 70,000 clones, over 85% being singletons. The sequenced sample consisted of T cells isolated from PBMCs. Source of these receptors: a human donor in good health. CDR3s include the opening cysteine and the closing phenylalanine or tryptophan. The D gene is left open where the match is weak.

v_gene: TRBV12-5; j_gene: TRBJ1-1; d_gene: .; len: 14; CDR3aa: CASGLDSLNTEAFF; CDR3nt: TGTGCTAGTGGTTTGGACAGCCTGAACACTGAAGCTTTCTTT
v_gene: TRBV7-9; j_gene: TRBJ2-1; d_gene: TRBD2; len: 16; CDR3aa: CASSLFSWTSHNEQFF; CDR3nt: TGTGCCAGCAGCTTATTTTCATGGACTAGCCACAATGAGCAGTTCTTC
v_gene: TRBV28; j_gene: TRBJ2-1; d_gene: .; len: 14; CDR3aa: CASSLTAGNNEQFF; CDR3nt: TGTGCCAGCAGTTTAACGGCAGGGAACAATGAGCAGTTCTTC
v_gene: TRBV6-5; j_gene: TRBJ1-2; d_gene: .; len: 15; CDR3aa: CASSYLRGGQDGYTF; CDR3nt: TGTGCCAGCAGTTACCTTCGTGGGGGCCAGGATGGCTACACCTTC
v_gene: TRBV28; j_gene: TRBJ2-5; d_gene: TRBD2; len: 15; CDR3aa: CASSSQTSGAGTQYF; CDR3nt: TGTGCCAGCTCATCTCAAACTAGCGGTGCAGGGACCCAGTACTTC
v_gene: TRBV25-1; j_gene: TRBJ1-2; d_gene: .; len: 14; CDR3aa: CASSDIRDTSFYTF; CDR3nt: TGTGCCAGCAGTGATATCCGGGACACATCCTTCTACACCTTC
v_gene: TRBV7-9; j_gene: TRBJ2-7; d_gene: .; len: 12; CDR3aa: CASSLQAYEQYF; CDR3nt: TGTGCCAGCAGCTTACAGGCCTACGAGCAGTACTTC
v_gene: TRBV6-1; j_gene: TRBJ1-1; d_gene: TRBD1; len: 14; CDR3aa: CASIRTGVNTEAFF; CDR3nt: TGTGCCAGCATAAGGACAGGGGTTAACACTGAAGCTTTCTTT
v_gene: TRBV5-4; j_gene: TRBJ2-3; d_gene: TRBD2; len: 18; CDR3aa: CASSLGASGSLGTDTQYF; CDR3nt: TGTGCCAGCAGCTTGGGGGCTAGCGGGAGTCTGGGGACAGATACGCAGTATTTT
v_gene: TRBV4-3; j_gene: TRBJ2-7; d_gene: .; len: 18; CDR3aa: CASSQDTTFGLAAYEQYF; CDR3nt: TGCGCCAGCAGCCAAGATACGACATTCGGCCTAGCAGCCTACGAGCAGTACTTC
v_gene: TRBV5-1; j_gene: TRBJ1-2; d_gene: TRBD1; len: 15; CDR3aa: CASSLQGASNYGYTF; CDR3nt: TGCGCCAGCAGCTTACAGGGGGCGTCTAACTATGGCTACACCTTC
v_gene: TRBV29-1; j_gene: TRBJ2-5; d_gene: TRBD2; len: 12; CDR3aa: CSVDGGEETQYF; CDR3nt: TGCAGCGTTGATGGGGGGGAGGAGACCCAGTACTTC